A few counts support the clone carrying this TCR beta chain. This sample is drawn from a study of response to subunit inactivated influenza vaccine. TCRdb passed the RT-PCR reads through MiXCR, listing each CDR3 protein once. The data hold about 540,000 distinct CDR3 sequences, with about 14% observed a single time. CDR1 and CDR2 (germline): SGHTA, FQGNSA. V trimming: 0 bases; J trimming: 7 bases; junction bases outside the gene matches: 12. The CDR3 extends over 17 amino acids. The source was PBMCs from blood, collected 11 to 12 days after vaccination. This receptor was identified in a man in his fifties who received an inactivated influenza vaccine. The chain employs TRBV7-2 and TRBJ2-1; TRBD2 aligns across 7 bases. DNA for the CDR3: TGTGCCAGCAGCTTAGCCCCCCTGGAGGGCGGGAGAAATGAGCAGTTCTTC. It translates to CASSLAPLEGGRNEQFF.